The entry below describes one T cell receptor beta chain. The antigen remains unidentified. This record comes from a study of vaccination and CD4 T cells after COVID-19. The germline V and J ends were trimmed by 6 bases and 0 bases, with 6 bases remaining between them. This CDR3 comprises 13 residues. CDR1 and CDR2 (germline): MNHNS, SASEGT. The time point: late sampling 161 to 241 days after vaccination in three convalescent patients. Treatment indicated: roughly 10-day PBMC culture with coronavirus spike peptide pools or control peptides (ViraFEST assay). An Oncomine TCR Beta short-read assay was used to sequence the DNA from cultured CD4+ T cells. MiXCR, applied by TCRdb to the PCR reads, yields one record per CDR3 protein. This table holds 20,000 to 25,000 distinct CDR3 sequences, roughly 50% found once.

The sequence was collected from a human donor who had recovered from COVID-19. The gene calls are TRBV6-1 and TRBJ1-5, with D hard to call. The sample here was CD4+ T cells from blood, cultured in vitro, taken about 7 months after SARS-CoV-2 vaccination. The CDR3 is CASSGDSNQPQHF. The CDR3 coding sequence is TGTGCCAGCAGCGGAGATAGCAATCAGCCCCAGCATTTT.